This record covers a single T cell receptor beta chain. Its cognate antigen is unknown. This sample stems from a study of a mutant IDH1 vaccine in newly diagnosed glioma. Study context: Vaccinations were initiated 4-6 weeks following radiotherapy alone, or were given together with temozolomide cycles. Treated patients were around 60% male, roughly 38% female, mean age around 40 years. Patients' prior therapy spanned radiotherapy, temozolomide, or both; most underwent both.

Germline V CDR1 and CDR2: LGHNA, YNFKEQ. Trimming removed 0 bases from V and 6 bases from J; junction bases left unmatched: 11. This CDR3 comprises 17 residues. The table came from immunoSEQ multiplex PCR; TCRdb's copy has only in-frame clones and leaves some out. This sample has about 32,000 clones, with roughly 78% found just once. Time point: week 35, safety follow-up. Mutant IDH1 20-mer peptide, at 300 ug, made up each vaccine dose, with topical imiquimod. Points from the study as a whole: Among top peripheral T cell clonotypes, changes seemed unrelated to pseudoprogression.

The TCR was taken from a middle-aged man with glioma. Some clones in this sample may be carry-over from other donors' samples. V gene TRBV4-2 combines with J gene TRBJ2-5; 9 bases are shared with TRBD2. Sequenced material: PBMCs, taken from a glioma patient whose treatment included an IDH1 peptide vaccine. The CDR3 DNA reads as TGTGCCAGCAGCCAAGATCAGGGTAGCGGGGGACTTAAGACCCAGTACTTC. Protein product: CASSQDQGSGGLKTQYF.